This T cell receptor beta chain was recovered during a study of blood T cells in healthy people across ages. The amount of total RNA extracted per sample was at least 5 micrograms. It was with a sample-barcoded 5' primer and a J-beta primer mix that a second PCR of about 7 to 12 cycles was run. Tagging of each cDNA molecule was performed by a template-switch adaptor with 12 random nucleotides. TCRdb recomputed calls from the 5' RACE reads with MiXCR, one row per CDR3 protein. Among 1.5 million to 2 million distinct CDR3 sequences listed, roughly 49% were seen once. The study's findings and limits: The recorded TCR beta diversity per million T cells decreased in a roughly linear manner with age.

Comment on this clonotype: Its cognate antigen is unknown.

The CDR3 is made up of 16 amino acids. Germline CDR1 and CDR2: SEHNR and FQNEAQ (reference sequence). The trim removed 0 bases at V and 7 bases at J, leaving 7 bases unmatched. The sequence was collected from a woman between 40 and 55 years old in good health. This chain connects TRBV7-9 to TRBJ2-7; 12 bases line up with TRBD2. The sample was blood. The CDR3 DNA is TGTGCCAGCAGCTTAGCTACTAGCGGGGGGCTAGGGGAGCAGTACTTC. This encodes CASSLATSGGLGEQYF.